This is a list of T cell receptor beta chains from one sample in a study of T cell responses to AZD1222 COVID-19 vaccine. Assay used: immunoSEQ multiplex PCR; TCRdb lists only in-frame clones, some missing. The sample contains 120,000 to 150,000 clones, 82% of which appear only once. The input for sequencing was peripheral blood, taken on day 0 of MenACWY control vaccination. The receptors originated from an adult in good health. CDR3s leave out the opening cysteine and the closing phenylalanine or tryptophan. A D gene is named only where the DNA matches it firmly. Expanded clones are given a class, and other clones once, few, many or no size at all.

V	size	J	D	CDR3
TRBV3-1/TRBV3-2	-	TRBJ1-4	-	ASSQRTDSEKLF
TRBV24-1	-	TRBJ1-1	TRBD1	ATSDLQGDTEAF
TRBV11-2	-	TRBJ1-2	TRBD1	ASSLDGFRPGGYGYT
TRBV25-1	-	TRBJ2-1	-	ASSDRLGGSSYNEQF
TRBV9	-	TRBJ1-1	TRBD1	ASSPDRGRTEAF
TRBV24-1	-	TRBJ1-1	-	ATSSPGGTEAF
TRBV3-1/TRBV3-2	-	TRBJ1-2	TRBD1	ASAGGGGRGLYGYT
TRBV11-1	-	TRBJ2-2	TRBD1	ASSLDRGLMF
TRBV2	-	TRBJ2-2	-	ASSIRDSGPGELF
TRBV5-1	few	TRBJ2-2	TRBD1	ASSLATPGGTGELF
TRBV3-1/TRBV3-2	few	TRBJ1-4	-	ASSQAGILGNEKLF
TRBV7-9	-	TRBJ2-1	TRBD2	ASSLWTSGGGEQF
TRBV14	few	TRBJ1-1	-	ASSQDGTIAEAF
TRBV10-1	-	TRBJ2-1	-	ASSDDPGISNEQF
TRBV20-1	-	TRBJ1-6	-	SASPSRGINSPLH
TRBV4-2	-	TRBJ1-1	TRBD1	ASSQGPTGMNTEAF
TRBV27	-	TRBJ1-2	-	ASSSDLYGYT
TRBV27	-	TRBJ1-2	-	ASGISSNYGYT
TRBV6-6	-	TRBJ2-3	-	ASSYSGGRSTDTQY
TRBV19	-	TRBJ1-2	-	ASSFTNVYGYT
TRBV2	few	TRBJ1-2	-	ASSTEEGYRGYT
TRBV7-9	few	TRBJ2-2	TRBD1	ASSPQGAGELF
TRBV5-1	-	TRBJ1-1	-	ASSLSRGNTEAF
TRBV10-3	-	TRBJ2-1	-	AISERLGGGLSYNEQF
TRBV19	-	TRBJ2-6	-	ASNGGWANVLT
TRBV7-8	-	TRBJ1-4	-	ASSPYRVPFNEKLF
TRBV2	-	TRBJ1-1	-	ASSEGGDSPATEAF
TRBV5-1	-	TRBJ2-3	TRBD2	ASSLSRGSTDTQY
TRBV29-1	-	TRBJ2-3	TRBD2	SGASGEADTQY
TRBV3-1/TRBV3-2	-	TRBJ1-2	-	ASNPDGGGGYT
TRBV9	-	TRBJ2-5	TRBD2	ASSPTSGGALGTQY
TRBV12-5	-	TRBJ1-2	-	ASGLRRGGNYGYT
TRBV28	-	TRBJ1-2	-	ASSLTGPYGYT
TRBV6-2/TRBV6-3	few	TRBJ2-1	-	ASSTSSGTNEQF
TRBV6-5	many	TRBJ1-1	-	ASSTEGSGGNEAF
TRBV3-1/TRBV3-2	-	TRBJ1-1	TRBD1	ASSLEGTGRSRTEAF
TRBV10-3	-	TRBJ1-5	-	AISLDGSYQPQH
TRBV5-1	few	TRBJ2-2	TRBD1	ASSFGDRSNTGELF
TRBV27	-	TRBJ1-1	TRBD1	ASSQDRAPNTEAF
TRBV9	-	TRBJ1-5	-	ASSVDGSNQPQH
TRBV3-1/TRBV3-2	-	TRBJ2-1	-	ASSHLGNEQF
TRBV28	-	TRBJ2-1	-	ASSFGYNEQF
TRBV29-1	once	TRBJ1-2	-	SVVTDNGYT
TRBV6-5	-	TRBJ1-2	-	ASRPNRDDYGYT
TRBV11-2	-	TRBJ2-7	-	ASPAVTVYEQY
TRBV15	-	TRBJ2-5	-	ATSRDSQETQY
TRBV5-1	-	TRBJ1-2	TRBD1	ASSLQGADVMSYGYT
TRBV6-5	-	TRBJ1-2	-	ASRGSYGYT
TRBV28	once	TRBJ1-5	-	ASSPPVGGNQPQH
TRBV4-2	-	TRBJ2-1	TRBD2	ASSTSGALYNEQF
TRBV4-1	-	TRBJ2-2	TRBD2	ASSQAASGGARTGELF
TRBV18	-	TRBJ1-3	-	ASSPGTGNTIY